The 9 T cell receptor beta chains given below trace back to one sample, sequenced in a study of T cells in tuberculosis. Sequencing was performed with immunoSEQ multiplex PCR; in TCRdb, only in-frame clones are kept and a portion is missing. The top ten hold about 1.8% of the sample, which has about 43,000 clones, approximately 94% seen once. The specimen was PBMCs. The receptors stem from a donor aged 10-29 years with latent tuberculosis or without tuberculosis infection. Some clones in this sample may be carry-over from other donors' samples.

This clone has only a few counts. V usage is TRBV10-3 and J usage is TRBJ2-7, with D tentatively TRBD2 (6 bases). Trimming pared 10 bases from V and 0 bases from J, leaving 22 bases between. The CDR3 loop spans 16 amino acids. Germline-derived CDR1 and CDR2 are ENHRY and SYGVKD. Here the CDR3 DNA reads TGTGCCACCTCTCAACCGATAGCGGTTAGCTCCTACGAGCAGTACTTC. Translation gives CATSQPIAVSSYEQYF.

The gene calls are TRBV27 and TRBJ2-7; D might be TRBD1 (5 bases). Deletions cut 3 bases from V and 6 bases from J, with 15 bases between. This CDR3 has 14 residues. Germline lookup yields CDR1 MNHEY and CDR2 SMNVEV (reference sequence). CDR3 coding DNA: TGTGCCAGCAGTTTGGCAGGGCAACGAGGCGAGCAGTACTTC. Its protein product is CASSLAGQRGEQYF.

This chain links TRBV5-1 with TRBJ1-5; D call uncertain. V lost 0 bases and J 0 bases, leaving 7 bases between the germline ends. Germline values: CDR1 SGHRS, CDR2 YFSETQ. CDR3 size: 15 residues. The CDR3 nucleotides are TGCGCCAGCAGCTTGGATTTTAATAGCAATCAGCCCCAGCATTTT. Its protein is CASSLDFNSNQPQHF. Together with reference TRBV5-1 and TRBJ1-5, the CDR3 gives the full variable domain: KAGVTQTPRYLIKTRGQQVTLSCSPISGHRSVSWYQQTPGQGLQFLFEYFSETQRNKGNFPGRFSGRQFSNSRSEMNVSTLELGDSALYLCASSLDFNSNQPQHFGDGTRLSIL.

For this clone: In the same sample, other DNA sequences code for this CDR3. The chain has TRBV9 and TRBJ2-1; 8 bases are a match to TRBD1. Germline CDR1 SGDLS, CDR2 YYNGEE. V trimming: 0 bases; J trimming: 3 bases; junction bases outside the gene matches: 2. The CDR3 contains 15 residues. CDR3: CASSVGQGYYNEQFF. The CDR3 DNA is TGTGCCAGCAGCGTAGGACAGGGGTACTACAATGAGCAGTTCTTC.

The chain uses TRBV5-1 and TRBJ2-7, with a tentative D call TRBD1 (6 bases). CDR3 length equals 15 residues. CDR1 and CDR2 from the germline V gene are SGHRS and YFSETQ. Trimming took 2 bases from V and 2 from J, leaving 14 bases between them. The CDR3 coding sequence is TGCGCCAGCAGCTTCAGGGGACAAGTTACCTACGAGCAGTACTTC. It is translated as CASSFRGQVTYEQYF.

CDR3 nucleotides: TGTGCCAGCAGCCCGCCGACGGGGGGCTCCTACAATGAGCAGTTCTTC. This encodes CASSPPTGGSYNEQFF. The V and J genes are TRBV16 and TRBJ2-1; 7 bases are a match to TRBD2. The germline CDR1 and CDR2 sequences are KGHSY and FQNENV. This CDR3 spans 16 amino acids. The V gene end was trimmed by 4 bases and the J gene end by 0 bases; junction bases not matched to a gene: 6.

The chain is built from TRBV27 and TRBJ2-7; TRBD2 is a possible D gene (5 bases). Germline-derived CDR1 and CDR2 are MNHEY and SMNVEV (reference sequence). The V and J ends lost 2 bases and 1 base respectively, with 6 bases between them. The CDR3 consists of 13 residues. The chain's CDR3 is CASSLRRSYEQYF. CDR3 sequence (DNA): TGTGCCAGCAGTTTAAGGAGGTCCTACGAGCAGTACTTC.

This chain uses TRBV6-5 with TRBJ2-7; D perhaps matches TRBD2 (5 bases). The CDR3 runs 14 residues. Germline V lookup: CDR1 MNHEY, CDR2 SVGAGI. V was clipped by 6 bases and J by 3 bases, with 15 bases between them. The CDR3 DNA follows: TGTGCCAGCAGATCCCACCCAGGAGGCTACGAGCAGTACTTC. This translates into CASRSHPGGYEQYF.

This clone is medium-sized within its sample. The chain recombines TRBV30 with TRBJ1-2; a possible D gene is TRBD1 (6 bases). Looked up from germline, CDR1 is GTSNPN and CDR2 is SVGIG (reference sequence). V was pared by 2 bases and J by 1 base, with 8 bases between. This CDR3 has 13 residues. The CDR3 is CAWSKGGNYGYTF. In nucleotides, the CDR3 is TGTGCCTGGAGTAAAGGGGGTAACTATGGCTACACCTTC.